The 32 T cell receptor beta chains below were found in one sample sequenced in a study of cytomegalovirus exposure and HLA in healthy donors. 13 Jbeta primers and 60 Vbeta primers were used for the PCR. Produced via immunoSEQ multiplex PCR; TCRdb's table is partial and in-frame only. The sample lists 150,000 to 200,000 clones, over 65% occurring once. The sample taken for sequencing was PBMCs. Receptors originate from a woman aged 40-49 years in good health and CMV-seronegative.

V and J are TRBV7-8 and TRBJ2-7, with 8 bases aligning to TRBD1. Germline V CDR1 and CDR2: SGHVS, FQNEAQ. J lost 5 bases, V lost 5 bases, and 5 bases had no gene match. The CDR3 loop spans 13 amino acids. This CDR3 reads CASSRSGGHEQYF. The CDR3, as DNA: TGTGCCAGCAGCCGTTCAGGGGGCCACGAGCAGTACTTC. The variable domain in full, with the rest retrieved from reference TRBV7-8 and TRBJ2-7, is GAGVSQSPRYKVAKRGQDVALRCDPISGHVSLFWYQQALGQGPEFLTYFQNEAQLDKSGLPSDRFFAERPEGSVSTLKIQRTQQEDSAVYLCASSRSGGHEQYFGPGTRLTVT.

The chain links TRBV19 to TRBJ2-1, with D possibly matching TRBD2 (6 bases). The CDR3 extends over 15 amino acids. V was shortened by 6 bases and J by 5 bases, with 17 bases between the two germline ends. CDR1 LNHDA and CDR2 SQIVND come from the germline V gene (reference sequence). The CDR3 DNA reads TGTGCCAGTAGACTTTATGGAGGGAGCCACAATGAGCAGTTCTTC. Its translation is CASRLYGGSHNEQFF.

The chain recombines TRBV4-1 with TRBJ2-3; perhaps TRBD1 as D (6 bases). The V gene lost 5 bases and the J gene lost 6 bases, with 21 bases spanning the gap. Germline-derived CDR1 and CDR2 are MGHRA and YSYEKL. The CDR3 is 16 residues long. CDR3 coding DNA: TGCGCCAGCAGCAAAGGGCAGGACAGCGAGAGGGATACGCAGTATTTT. Amino acids: CASSKGQDSERDTQYF.

The chain employs TRBV5-1 and TRBJ2-7, with 10 bases aligning to TRBD2. Germline assignment: CDR1 SGHRS and CDR2 YFSETQ. V lost 0 bases, J lost 0 bases, and 9 bases stayed unmatched. This CDR3 comprises 18 residues. This CDR3 reads CASSLGKGLARDSYEQYF. CDR3 in DNA: TGCGCCAGCAGCTTGGGAAAGGGACTAGCGAGGGACTCCTACGAGCAGTACTTC.

This clone was seen a handful of times. The rearrangement uses TRBV28 and TRBJ1-5; maybe TRBD1 (6 bases). The CDR3 extends over 15 amino acids. Trimming took off 3 bases at V and 2 bases at J, with 11 bases between the two ends. The germline CDR1 and CDR2 sequences are MDHEN and SYDVKM. CDR3: CASSFSGVGNQPQHF. The CDR3 region has the DNA TGTGCCAGCAGTTTTTCAGGGGTTGGCAATCAGCCCCAGCATTTT.

The rearrangement uses TRBV2 and TRBJ1-5, with D perhaps matching TRBD1 (5 bases). Germline CDR1 is SNHLY and CDR2 is FYNNEI. Trimming took 6 bases from V and 4 from J, leaving 10 bases between them. This CDR3 comprises 13 residues. CDR3 protein: CASRQAVNQPQHF. In DNA form, the CDR3 reads TGTGCCAGCAGACAGGCGGTAAATCAGCCCCAGCATTTT.

This clone was counted a few times. The genes are TRBV6-1 and TRBJ1-6; D not certain. The CDR3 spans 15 residues. The V gene's germline CDR1 is MNHNS and CDR2 SASEGT. V lost 4 bases to trimming and J lost 9 bases, with 16 bases between them. In DNA form, the CDR3 reads TGTGCCAGCAGTGCACGCGGGAAAGGGAGTTCACCCCTCCACTTT. Protein product: CASSARGKGSSPLHF.

This chain connects TRBV9 to TRBJ2-1, with 8 bases aligning to TRBD2. With 2 bases clipped from V and 4 bases from J, the junction kept 5 bases outside the gene matches. This CDR3 region has 15 residues. Per the germline V gene, CDR1 is SGDLS and CDR2 is YYNGEE. In DNA, the CDR3 is TGTGCCAGCAGCGTCCGACTAGCGCCTTACAATGAGCAGTTCTTC. Its protein is CASSVRLAPYNEQFF.

The V and J genes are TRBV6-1 and TRBJ1-6, with 9 positions matching TRBD1. Germline V CDR1 and CDR2: MNHNS, SASEGT. V lost 4 bases, J lost 10 bases, and 8 bases stayed unmatched. There are 15 residues in the CDR3. The CDR3 DNA reads TGTGCCAGCAGTGCGCCGGACAGGGGTTTGTCACCCCTCCACTTT. It specifies CASSAPDRGLSPLHF.

This clone was picked up a small number of times. V and J are TRBV6-1 and TRBJ2-3; 7 bases line up with TRBD2. Losses at the gene ends were 2 bases for V and 3 bases for J; bases not matched to a gene: 11. Germline-derived CDR1 and CDR2 are MNHNS and SASEGT. This CDR3 is 17 amino acids long. CDR3 loop: CASSERRGSGLTDTQYF. CDR3 coding DNA: TGTGCCAGCAGTGAACGGCGGGGTAGCGGGCTAACAGATACGCAGTATTTT.

The chain recombines TRBV6-1 with TRBJ2-7; the match to TRBD1 covers 10 bases. V was clipped by 6 bases and J by 3 bases; unmatched bases: 8. CDR1 MNHNS and CDR2 SASEGT come from the germline V gene. The CDR3 spans 15 residues. The CDR3 DNA reads TGTGCCAGCAGACTCGCGGACAGGGGGTTCTACGAGCAGTACTTC. Its protein product is CASRLADRGFYEQYF.

The genes are TRBV6-6 and TRBJ2-3; D not certain. The CDR3 is made up of 11 amino acids. CDR1 MNHNY and CDR2 SVGAGI come from the germline V gene (reference sequence). Trimming removed 5 bases from V and 5 bases from J, with 5 bases in between. Here the CDR3 DNA reads TGTGCCAGCAGTCGAGAAGATACGCAGTATTTT. Its protein is CASSREDTQYF.

This chain uses TRBV29-1 with TRBJ1-2; 8 bases map to TRBD1. After removal of 7 bases from V and 4 bases from J, the junction contained 8 bases not matched to a gene. Per the germline V gene, CDR1 is SQVTM and CDR2 is ANQGSEA. CDR3 size: 13 residues. CDR3 sequence reads: CSAMDRVAYGYTF. CDR3 sequence (DNA): TGCAGCGCAATGGACAGGGTGGCCTATGGCTACACCTTC.

The CDR3 nucleotides are TGTGCCAGCAGTGAAGGCCCAGGGTCATTTTCTGGAAACACCATATATTTT. This gives the protein CASSEGPGSFSGNTIYF. The V and J genes are TRBV25-1 and TRBJ1-3; the D gene is possibly TRBD1 (5 bases). V was clipped by 2 bases and J by 1 base, with 15 bases between them. The CDR3 consists of 17 residues. CDR1 is MGHDK, CDR2 SYGVNS, per germline. The complete variable domain, with remaining parts taken from reference TRBV25-1 and TRBJ1-3, reads EADIYQTPRYLVIGTGKKITLECSQTMGHDKMYWYQQDPGMELHLIHYSYGVNSTEKGDLSSESTVSRIRTEHFPLTLESARPSHTSQYLCASSEGPGSFSGNTIYFGEGSWLTVV.

With respect to this clone: The junction differs from germline at one of its ends, possibly a read error. The V call is TRBV7-9, the J call TRBJ1-2; D may be TRBD1 (5 bases). The CDR3 runs to 14 residues. Germline V gene lookup returns CDR1 SEHNR and CDR2 FQNEAQ (reference sequence). CDR3 in amino acids: CSSSGRQLNYGYTF. The CDR3 DNA sequence: TGTTCCAGCAGCGGTAGACAGCTTAACTATGGCTACACCTTC.

The chain has TRBV4-1 and TRBJ2-7, with TRBD2 matching over 10 bases. V shed 2 bases and J 6 bases; nucleotides not matched to a gene: 7. The CDR3 is 15 amino acids. CDR1 MGHRA and CDR2 YSYEKL come from the germline V gene. CDR3 region: CASSQQPGLAFEQYF. CDR3 DNA: TGCGCCAGCAGCCAACAACCGGGACTAGCGTTCGAGCAGTACTTC.

The gene calls are TRBV4-1 and TRBJ2-3; 11 bases are a match to TRBD2. The CDR3 runs 16 residues. The germline V gene encodes CDR1 MGHRA and CDR2 YSYEKL. V trimming: 0 bases; J trimming: 8 bases; junction bases outside the gene matches: 7. The CDR3 is CASSQESSGGTRTQYF. CDR3 nucleotide sequence: TGCGCCAGCAGCCAAGAATCTAGCGGGGGGACCCGTACGCAGTATTTT.

The chain is built from TRBV6-5 and TRBJ1-2, with D possibly TRBD1 on 5 matching bases. Germline lookup yields CDR1 MNHEY and CDR2 SVGAGI. Between the trimmed V and J ends, which lost 2 bases and 9 bases, there was a span of 10 bases. CDR3 length: 12 amino acids. CDR3 DNA sequence: TGTGCCAGCAGTTACGGGGGGGATCGCTACACCTTC. It specifies CASSYGGDRYTF.

The gene calls are TRBV5-6 and TRBJ2-5; TRBD1 aligns across 7 bases. This CDR3 spans 15 amino acids. Germline V gene data show CDR1 as SGHDT and CDR2 as YYEEEE. The V segment lost 4 bases and the J segment 2 bases; nucleotides outside the gene matches: 8. In nucleotides, the CDR3 is TGTGCCAGCAGCCCCGGCAGGGGGATGCAAGAGACCCAGTACTTC. Encoded protein: CASSPGRGMQETQYF.

The V and J genes are TRBV30 and TRBJ2-1, with 13 nucleotides matching TRBD2. The CDR3 loop spans 18 amino acids. The germline gives CDR1 GTSNPN, CDR2 SVGIG (reference sequence). The V segment lost 0 bases and the J segment 2 bases; nucleotides outside the gene matches: 7. In DNA, the CDR3 is TGTGCCTGGAGTGTAACACTAGCGGGGGGGCGGGCCTACAATGAGCAGTTCTTC. Translation gives CAWSVTLAGGRAYNEQFF.

This clone was seen more than once but under ten times. V is TRBV10-2 and J is TRBJ2-2; possibly TRBD1 for D (6 bases). This CDR3 is 13 amino acids long. The ends were cut back, 6 bases at V and 4 bases at J, with 9 bases in the middle. Germline loops: CDR1 WSHSY, CDR2 SAAADI. The CDR3 here is CASRGASTGELFF. In DNA form, the CDR3 reads TGCGCCAGCAGGGGGGCAAGCACCGGGGAGCTGTTTTTT.

As DNA, the CDR3 is TGTGCCAGCAGTTCCGGGGGGGATCAAGAGACCCAGTACTTC. Encoded protein: CASSSGGDQETQYF. This rearrangement joins TRBV28 to TRBJ2-5; 8 bases map to TRBD2. Unmatched junction bases numbered 3, after V lost 4 bases and J lost 2 bases. The germline gives CDR1 MDHEN, CDR2 SYDVKM. This CDR3 is built from 14 residues.

CDR3 protein: CASSLGAGANGYTF. The CDR3 region has the DNA TGTGCCAGCAGCTTAGGCGCTGGGGCTAATGGCTACACCTTC. This chain joins TRBV11-2 and TRBJ1-2; a possible D gene is TRBD1 (5 bases). The CDR3 sequence is 14 residues long. The V end lost 1 base, the J end lost 6 bases, and 12 bases lay between the germline ends. Germline V gene lookup returns CDR1 SGHAT and CDR2 FQNNGV.

The rearrangement links TRBV28 to TRBJ2-7; the D gene is possibly TRBD2 (6 bases). This CDR3 comprises 12 residues. V was pared by 3 bases and J by 6 bases, with 9 bases between. Per the germline V gene, CDR1 is MDHEN and CDR2 is SYDVKM. The CDR3 DNA reads TGTGCCAGCAGTTTGGGGGGACGCGAGCAGTACTTC. It translates to CASSLGGREQYF.

CDR3 protein: CASSSRDRVRYEQYF. The CDR3 nucleotides read TGCGCCAGCAGCTCTCGGGACAGGGTAAGGTACGAGCAGTACTTC. The chain recombines TRBV5-1 with TRBJ2-7; 9 nucleotides match TRBD1. After removal of 3 bases from V and 4 bases from J, the junction contained 8 bases not matched to a gene. Germline CDR1 is SGHRS and CDR2 is YFSETQ. The CDR3 length is 15 residues.

This rearrangement joins TRBV10-1 to TRBJ2-3; TRBD2 agrees at 10 bases. Trimming cost V 5 bases and J 1 base; bases outside gene matches: 3. CDR3 length: 15 amino acids. Per the germline V gene, CDR1 is WNHNN and CDR2 is SYGVQD (reference sequence). The CDR3 sequence: CASSFTSGGTDTQYF. The DNA of the CDR3 is TGCGCCAGCAGTTTCACTAGCGGGGGCACAGATACGCAGTATTTT.

This clone has just a few counts. This sequence joins TRBV6-5 and TRBJ2-2; TRBD1 aligns across 10 bases. Trimming took 0 bases from V and 7 from J; bases not matched to a gene: 2. This CDR3 region has 15 residues. From germline, CDR1 is MNHEY and CDR2 SVGAGI. This CDR3 reads CASSYSGTGDGELFF. DNA of the CDR3: TGTGCCAGCAGTTACTCGGGGACAGGGGACGGGGAGCTGTTTTTT.

This clone was seen only a few times. This sequence joins TRBV2 and TRBJ2-3, with a weak D call TRBD1 (6 bases). V was pared by 3 bases and J by 2 bases, with 9 bases between. CDR1 is SNHLY, CDR2 FYNNEI, per germline. The CDR3 is 14 residues long. The DNA of the CDR3 is TGTGCCAGCAGTGATAACAGGGACACAGATACGCAGTATTTT. Residues: CASSDNRDTDTQYF.

The chain couples TRBV4-1 to TRBJ2-7, with 7 bases aligning to TRBD1. CDR1 MGHRA and CDR2 YSYEKL come from the germline V gene. Trimming removed 4 bases from V and 1 base from J; junction bases left unmatched: 7. The CDR3 sequence is 15 residues long. The chain's CDR3 is CASSPTGDSSYEQYF. CDR3 DNA sequence: TGCGCCAGCAGCCCAACAGGGGATTCATCCTACGAGCAGTACTTC.

The chain combines TRBV7-2 with TRBJ2-5; D possibly corresponds to TRBD2 (6 bases). The ends were cut back, 3 bases at V and 4 bases at J, with 9 bases in the middle. The CDR3 loop spans 13 amino acids. In germline, CDR1 is SGHTA, CDR2 FQGNSA. CDR3 region: CASSFEGGETQYF. The CDR3 DNA sequence: TGTGCCAGCAGCTTCGAGGGAGGAGAGACCCAGTACTTC.

The gene calls are TRBV7-8 and TRBJ1-5, with 9 bases aligning to TRBD1. The CDR3 loop spans 15 amino acids. Germline V CDR1 and CDR2: SGHVS, FQNEAQ. The trim removed 4 bases at V and 9 bases at J, leaving 10 bases unmatched. The CDR3 reads CASSYKRTGAAPQHF. The CDR3 DNA is TGTGCCAGCAGCTATAAAAGGACAGGGGCGGCGCCCCAGCATTTT.

The chain couples TRBV14 to TRBJ1-2; tentatively, D is TRBD1 (5 bases). The CDR3 runs to 14 residues. Trimming removed 5 bases from V and 2 bases from J, with 12 bases in between. The germline gives CDR1 SGHDN, CDR2 FVKESK. CDR3: CASSGGSANYGYTF. The DNA for the CDR3 is TGTGCCAGCAGCGGGGGGAGCGCCAACTATGGCTACACCTTC. Based on the CDR3 plus reference TRBV14 and TRBJ1-2, the full variable domain is EAGVTQFPSHSVIEKGQTVTLRCDPISGHDNLYWYRRVMGKEIKFLLHFVKESKQDESGMPNNRFLAERTGGTYSTLKVQPAELEDSGVYFCASSGGSANYGYTFGSGTRLTVV.